This paragraph reports one T cell receptor (beta chain). The count of this clone is one. Its recognized antigen is unknown. No base quality information exists; no much larger clone differs at one position. Per the publication, the time point label means: baseline before first vaccination. Samples from vaccinated people were obtained from the UK trials COV001 and COV002, which included a single-blind randomized controlled phase 2/3 trial of AZD1222 (ChAdOx1 nCoV-19) in healthy adults. Trial participant PBMC samples were collected at day 0 and day 28 after the second dose for TCRbeta chain sequencing. This sample stems from a study of T cell responses to AZD1222 COVID-19 vaccine (dated by TCRdb to the early 2020s). Notes on the research overall: AZD1222 recipients whose second dose came at about 4 weeks and those whose second dose came at about 12 weeks were combined into one group, since spike-specific TCR depth and breadth did not differ between the two schedules. Trial participants were enrolled by age into subgroups of 18-55, 56-69 and 70-plus years, and roughly 160, 29 and 62 TCR-sequenced participants, respectively, were included in these subgroups. A total of 233 trial participants underwent TCR sequencing, of whom approximately 200 had received two doses of AZD1222 and about 25 had received two doses of the MenACWY control vaccine.

The CDR3 regions of human TCRbeta chains were analyzed by immunosequencing. For the original study's pipeline: Repertoire TCRs were matched against a reference library of SARS-CoV-2-specific TCRs generated with the MIRA antigen-specificity platform. Breadth was defined as the fraction of unique TCRs that were SARS-CoV-2-associated, and depth was defined as the fraction of total T cells that were SARS-CoV-2-associated. Using the MIRA data, each spike-specific TCR was assigned both to the spike region to which the TCR was reactive and to a CD4 or CD8 class. Log10-transformed breadth and depth values were compared by one-way ANOVA with Sidak's multiple comparisons tests. TCRdb took this table from immuneACCESS and kept in-frame rearrangements with V and J called. Such tables lack part of the clones; where checked against another copy, unresolved V genes explain under half of the gap, and the rest is unexplained. V and J calls plus clone size are reproduced from that table; the DNA served to infer D and trimming. The sample profile shows over 130,000 clones; approximately 91% of them were found once. Clones ranked in the top ten supply approximately 4.5% of the sample.

What the research found in general, with its limitations: Because no day 14 peak-response samples were available, the repertoires could be characterized only after the peak T cell response. Nearly half of unique spike-specific TCRs reportedly recognized epitopes outside regions mutated in the B.1.351 and B.1.1.7 variants. Conclusions about previously exposed vaccinees were limited because only 5 or 6 AZD1222 recipients were SARS-CoV-2 seropositive at baseline. A significant rise in spike-specific TCR breadth and depth was observed after two AZD1222 doses relative to day 0 and relative to MenACWY recipients. Participants were mostly white British, with more females than males. The authors suggested clonal diversity may have been underestimated. In the small 56-69-year group, the increase in depth fell short of significance, most likely because of low power. The whole spike protein was spanned by vaccine-associated CD4 TCRs, and dominant responses were seen in regions 160-218 and 743-854.

Its CDR3 holds 13 amino acids, cysteine through phenylalanine. Only the CDR3 region is kept as DNA, spanning 39 bases read in frame from base 1. V drops 3 bases and J drops 3 bases, leaving 12 bases in between. Per the germline V gene (reference sequence), GTSNPN is the CDR1 and SVGIG is the CDR2. The receptor chain draws on TRBV30 and TRBJ2-7; the D gene identity is not certain. The TCR sequence derives from an adult in good health. This specimen consisted of peripheral blood, obtained on day 0 of AZD1222 vaccination. The DNA sequence is TGTGCCTGGAGCGTCTCAGGAGTCTACGAGCAGTACTTC. This codes for CAWSVSGVYEQYF.